The source of this T cell receptor beta chain is a study of identical twins. V was pared by 6 bases and J by 4 bases, with 16 bases between. This CDR3 spans 14 amino acids. CDR1 and CDR2 (germline): SGHRS, YFSETQ. This clonotype was counted at least ten times. Its antigen is as yet unknown. Unique molecular identifiers were present on cDNA, and template switching added a universal primer site. TCRdb independently ran MiXCR on the 5' RACE reads; one entry per CDR3 protein. The sample contains fewer than 550,000 distinct CDR3 sequences, approximately 14% of which appear only once. Study conclusions and caveats: Because invariant MAIT and iNKT cells could be present, zero-insertion analyses could be partly confounded. For out-of-frame alpha sequences shared by twins, low generation probability was in excess.

These sequences were also reported in another study, on yellow fever vaccine responses in identical twins. That work states: Each twin's T cell response to the vaccine was reported to look partly convergent and partly personalized.

This sequence originates from a woman aged 18-29 years in good health. The sequencing input was CD4+ T cells sorted from blood. V usage is TRBV5-1 and J usage is TRBJ1-1; D is possibly TRBD1 (5 bases). The DNA for the CDR3 is TGCGCCAGCAAGGCCGCCTCCGGGGGCACTGAAGCTTTCTTT. Its protein is CASKAASGGTEAFF.